This is a list of T cell receptor beta chains from one sample in a study of beta chain features in type 1 diabetes. Generated by immunoSEQ multiplex PCR, the TCRdb table keeps only in-frame clones and is missing some. The repertoire holds about 160,000 clones, over 6% seen once, with 0.5% in the top ten. Specimen: central memory CD4+ T cells from blood. The receptors originated from a man aged 18 to 35 with type 1 diabetes. Each CDR3 is given with its conserved first and last residue. A D gene is named only where the DNA matches it firmly. Clone size is shown for a subset of rows, as once, few, many or a class of expanded clone.

TRBJ2-1,TRBV15,17,TRBD2,few,TGTGCCACCAGCAGAGATCGGGGGACTAGCGGGGCCATTGAGCAGTTCTTC,CATSRDRGTSGAIEQFF
TRBJ2-5,TRBV5-4,15,-,-,TGTGCCAGCAGCTTCGGGCAGGGATACCAAGAGACCCAGTACTTC,CASSFGQGYQETQYF
TRBJ1-4,TRBV7-9,13,-,few,TGTGCCAGCAGCCCTCGACACCTTGAAAAACTGTTTTTT,CASSPRHLEKLFF
TRBJ2-2,TRBV6-1,15,TRBD1,few,TGTGCCAGCAGGGATAGACAGGGCTTCACCGGGGAGCTGTTTTTT,CASRDRQGFTGELFF
TRBJ2-7,TRBV18,18,TRBD2,once,TGTGCCAGCTCACTAGGGACTAGCGGGGGCGAGAGCTCCTACGAGCAGTACTTC,CASSLGTSGGESSYEQYF
TRBJ2-7,TRBV7-9,15,TRBD2,-,TGTGCCAGCAGCTGGGGACTAGCCTCATCCTACGAGCAGTACTTC,CASSWGLASSYEQYF
TRBJ2-1,TRBV4-1,13,-,-,TGCGCCAGCAGCCAAGGAGGGCCGAATGAGCAGTTCTTC,CASSQGGPNEQFF
TRBJ2-5,TRBV25-1,13,-,-,TGTGCCAGCACCATCGGCGGCCGGGAGACCCAGTACTTC,CASTIGGRETQYF
TRBJ2-1,TRBV6-5,15,TRBD1,-,TGTGCCAGCAGCCGTGCGGGACAGGCCTACAATGAGCAGTTCTTC,CASSRAGQAYNEQFF
TRBJ2-7,TRBV30,13,-,few,TGTGCCTGGGGAGGGGCGCCTATCTACGAGCAGTACTTC,CAWGGAPIYEQYF
TRBJ1-2,TRBV5-1,14,-,-,TGCGCCAGCAGCACCAGCTGGGACAACAAGGCCTACACCTTC,CASSTSWDNKAYTF
TRBJ1-1,TRBV30,11,-,few,TGTGCCTGGAAGGGGTTCGCTGAAGCTTTCTTT,CAWKGFAEAFF
TRBJ2-1,TRBV6-6,12,TRBD1,few,TGTGCCAGCAGTCACAGGGGGAATGAGCAGTTCTTC,CASSHRGNEQFF
TRBJ1-5,TRBV7-2,15,TRBD1,-,TGTGCCAGTAATTCGCAGGGGGCCGACAATCAGCCCCAGCATTTT,CASNSQGADNQPQHF
TRBJ1-1,TRBV30,14,-,many,TGTGCCTGGAGTACACCATCCATGGACACTGAAGCTTTCTTT,CAWSTPSMDTEAFF
TRBJ2-3,TRBV6-6,16,TRBD2,few,TGTGCCAGCAGTAAGGGACTAGCGGGGAACACAGATACGCAGTATTTT,CASSKGLAGNTDTQYF
TRBJ1-2,TRBV7-2,15,-,few,TGTGCCAGCAGCTTAGCTCGGATCACAGGGTTGGGCTACACCTTC,CASSLARITGLGYTF
TRBJ2-3,TRBV30,17,TRBD2,few,TGTGCCTGGAGTGAGTTACTAGCGGGGACCTACACAGATACGCAGTATTTT,CAWSELLAGTYTDTQYF
TRBJ2-2,TRBV28,15,-,few,TGTGCCAGCAGTTTAGCCGGGGGTAACACCGGGGAGCTGTTTTTT,CASSLAGGNTGELFF
TRBJ2-1,TRBV5-4,15,-,-,TGTGCCAGCAGCTCCGCAACAGGGCTCGCCAATGAGCAGTTCTTC,CASSSATGLANEQFF
TRBJ2-7,TRBV28,18,-,once,TGTGCCAGCTCCATCCTCCTTTCATTGCGGGCTAGCTCCTACGAGCAGTACTTC,CASSILLSLRASSYEQYF
TRBJ2-5,TRBV30,14,TRBD2,-,TGTGCCTGGGGTCCTAGCGGTCTTCGTGGGACCCAGTACTTC,CAWGPSGLRGTQYF
TRBJ2-3,TRBV29-1,14,-,-,TGCAGCGTGCGGGACCCAGCGAGGGCAGATACGCAGTATTTT,CSVRDPARADTQYF
TRBJ2-7,TRBV7-2,15,-,few,TGTGCCAGCAGCTTAGCGACTTCAACCTACTACGAGCAGTACTTC,CASSLATSTYYEQYF
TRBJ1-2,TRBV18,14,TRBD1,few,TGTGCCAGCTCACCACAGGGGACAGGGTTTGGCTACACCTTC,CASSPQGTGFGYTF
TRBJ2-3,TRBV6-1,16,TRBD2,-,TGTGCCAGCAGTGACGGACTAGCGGGGAACACAGATACGCAGTATTTT,CASSDGLAGNTDTQYF
TRBJ1-2,TRBV5-6,16,TRBD1,few,TGTGCCAGCAGCCCAAACCCCGGGACAGGAGTCTATGGCTACACCTTC,CASSPNPGTGVYGYTF
TRBJ2-7,TRBV10-2,13,TRBD2,few,TGCGCCAGCAGTGAGTCGGGGGAGGGTGAGCGGTACTTC,CASSESGEGERYF
TRBJ2-6,TRBV2,16,-,-,TGTGCCAGCACCTCCCGCGGAATCTCTGGGGCCAACGTCCTGACTTTC,CASTSRGISGANVLTF
TRBJ2-7,TRBV28,22,TRBD2,-,TGTGCCAGCAGTTTCCTGGCAGGCCCTACTACTAGCGGGAGGGTTCGGGCCAACGAGCAGTACTTC,CASSFLAGPTTSGRVRANEQYF
TRBJ2-5,TRBV12-2,13,-,few,TGTGCAAGTCCAGGAGGGAGGAAAGAGACCCAGTACTTC,CASPGGRKETQYF
TRBJ2-3,TRBV5-1,14,-,-,TGCGCCAGCAGCTCAAGCCCTCCCACAGATACGCAGTATTTT,CASSSSPPTDTQYF
TRBJ1-1,TRBV5-5,15,TRBD1,-,TGTGCCAGCAGCCTCCTACAGGGGGCGAACACTGAAGCTTTCTTT,CASSLLQGANTEAFF
TRBJ1-5,TRBV6-5,13,TRBD1,-,TGTGCCAGCAGTACAGGGGTAAATCAGCCCCAGCATTTT,CASSTGVNQPQHF
TRBJ1-2,TRBV9,18,TRBD1,-,TGTGCCAGCAGCGAGAGGCCAGGGACCGGGACAGTCAACTATGGCTACACCTTC,CASSERPGTGTVNYGYTF
TRBJ1-2,TRBV18,14,TRBD1,-,TGTGCCAGCTCACCAGCGACAGGGACGGATGGCTACACCTTC,CASSPATGTDGYTF
TRBJ2-6,TRBV18,17,TRBD2,few,TGTGCCAGCTCACCCTCTAGCGGGAGGCAGGGGGCCAACGTCCTGACTTTC,CASSPSSGRQGANVLTF
TRBJ1-5,TRBV28,15,TRBD1,-,TGTGCCAGCAGTCCGCGGGACAGGGTGGGTCAGCCCCAGCATTTT,CASSPRDRVGQPQHF
TRBJ2-5,TRBV28,15,TRBD1,few,TGTGCCAGCACCTCGGGGGCAGGGGGCGACGAGACCCAGTACTTC,CASTSGAGGDETQYF
TRBJ2-2,TRBV11-1,14,-,-,TGTGCCAGCAGCTCGGGACTCTTCACCGGGGAGCTGTTTTTT,CASSSGLFTGELFF
TRBJ1-2,TRBV28,15,-,-,TGTGCCAGCAATAGACAAGATTCTCCTAACTATGGCTACACCTTC,CASNRQDSPNYGYTF